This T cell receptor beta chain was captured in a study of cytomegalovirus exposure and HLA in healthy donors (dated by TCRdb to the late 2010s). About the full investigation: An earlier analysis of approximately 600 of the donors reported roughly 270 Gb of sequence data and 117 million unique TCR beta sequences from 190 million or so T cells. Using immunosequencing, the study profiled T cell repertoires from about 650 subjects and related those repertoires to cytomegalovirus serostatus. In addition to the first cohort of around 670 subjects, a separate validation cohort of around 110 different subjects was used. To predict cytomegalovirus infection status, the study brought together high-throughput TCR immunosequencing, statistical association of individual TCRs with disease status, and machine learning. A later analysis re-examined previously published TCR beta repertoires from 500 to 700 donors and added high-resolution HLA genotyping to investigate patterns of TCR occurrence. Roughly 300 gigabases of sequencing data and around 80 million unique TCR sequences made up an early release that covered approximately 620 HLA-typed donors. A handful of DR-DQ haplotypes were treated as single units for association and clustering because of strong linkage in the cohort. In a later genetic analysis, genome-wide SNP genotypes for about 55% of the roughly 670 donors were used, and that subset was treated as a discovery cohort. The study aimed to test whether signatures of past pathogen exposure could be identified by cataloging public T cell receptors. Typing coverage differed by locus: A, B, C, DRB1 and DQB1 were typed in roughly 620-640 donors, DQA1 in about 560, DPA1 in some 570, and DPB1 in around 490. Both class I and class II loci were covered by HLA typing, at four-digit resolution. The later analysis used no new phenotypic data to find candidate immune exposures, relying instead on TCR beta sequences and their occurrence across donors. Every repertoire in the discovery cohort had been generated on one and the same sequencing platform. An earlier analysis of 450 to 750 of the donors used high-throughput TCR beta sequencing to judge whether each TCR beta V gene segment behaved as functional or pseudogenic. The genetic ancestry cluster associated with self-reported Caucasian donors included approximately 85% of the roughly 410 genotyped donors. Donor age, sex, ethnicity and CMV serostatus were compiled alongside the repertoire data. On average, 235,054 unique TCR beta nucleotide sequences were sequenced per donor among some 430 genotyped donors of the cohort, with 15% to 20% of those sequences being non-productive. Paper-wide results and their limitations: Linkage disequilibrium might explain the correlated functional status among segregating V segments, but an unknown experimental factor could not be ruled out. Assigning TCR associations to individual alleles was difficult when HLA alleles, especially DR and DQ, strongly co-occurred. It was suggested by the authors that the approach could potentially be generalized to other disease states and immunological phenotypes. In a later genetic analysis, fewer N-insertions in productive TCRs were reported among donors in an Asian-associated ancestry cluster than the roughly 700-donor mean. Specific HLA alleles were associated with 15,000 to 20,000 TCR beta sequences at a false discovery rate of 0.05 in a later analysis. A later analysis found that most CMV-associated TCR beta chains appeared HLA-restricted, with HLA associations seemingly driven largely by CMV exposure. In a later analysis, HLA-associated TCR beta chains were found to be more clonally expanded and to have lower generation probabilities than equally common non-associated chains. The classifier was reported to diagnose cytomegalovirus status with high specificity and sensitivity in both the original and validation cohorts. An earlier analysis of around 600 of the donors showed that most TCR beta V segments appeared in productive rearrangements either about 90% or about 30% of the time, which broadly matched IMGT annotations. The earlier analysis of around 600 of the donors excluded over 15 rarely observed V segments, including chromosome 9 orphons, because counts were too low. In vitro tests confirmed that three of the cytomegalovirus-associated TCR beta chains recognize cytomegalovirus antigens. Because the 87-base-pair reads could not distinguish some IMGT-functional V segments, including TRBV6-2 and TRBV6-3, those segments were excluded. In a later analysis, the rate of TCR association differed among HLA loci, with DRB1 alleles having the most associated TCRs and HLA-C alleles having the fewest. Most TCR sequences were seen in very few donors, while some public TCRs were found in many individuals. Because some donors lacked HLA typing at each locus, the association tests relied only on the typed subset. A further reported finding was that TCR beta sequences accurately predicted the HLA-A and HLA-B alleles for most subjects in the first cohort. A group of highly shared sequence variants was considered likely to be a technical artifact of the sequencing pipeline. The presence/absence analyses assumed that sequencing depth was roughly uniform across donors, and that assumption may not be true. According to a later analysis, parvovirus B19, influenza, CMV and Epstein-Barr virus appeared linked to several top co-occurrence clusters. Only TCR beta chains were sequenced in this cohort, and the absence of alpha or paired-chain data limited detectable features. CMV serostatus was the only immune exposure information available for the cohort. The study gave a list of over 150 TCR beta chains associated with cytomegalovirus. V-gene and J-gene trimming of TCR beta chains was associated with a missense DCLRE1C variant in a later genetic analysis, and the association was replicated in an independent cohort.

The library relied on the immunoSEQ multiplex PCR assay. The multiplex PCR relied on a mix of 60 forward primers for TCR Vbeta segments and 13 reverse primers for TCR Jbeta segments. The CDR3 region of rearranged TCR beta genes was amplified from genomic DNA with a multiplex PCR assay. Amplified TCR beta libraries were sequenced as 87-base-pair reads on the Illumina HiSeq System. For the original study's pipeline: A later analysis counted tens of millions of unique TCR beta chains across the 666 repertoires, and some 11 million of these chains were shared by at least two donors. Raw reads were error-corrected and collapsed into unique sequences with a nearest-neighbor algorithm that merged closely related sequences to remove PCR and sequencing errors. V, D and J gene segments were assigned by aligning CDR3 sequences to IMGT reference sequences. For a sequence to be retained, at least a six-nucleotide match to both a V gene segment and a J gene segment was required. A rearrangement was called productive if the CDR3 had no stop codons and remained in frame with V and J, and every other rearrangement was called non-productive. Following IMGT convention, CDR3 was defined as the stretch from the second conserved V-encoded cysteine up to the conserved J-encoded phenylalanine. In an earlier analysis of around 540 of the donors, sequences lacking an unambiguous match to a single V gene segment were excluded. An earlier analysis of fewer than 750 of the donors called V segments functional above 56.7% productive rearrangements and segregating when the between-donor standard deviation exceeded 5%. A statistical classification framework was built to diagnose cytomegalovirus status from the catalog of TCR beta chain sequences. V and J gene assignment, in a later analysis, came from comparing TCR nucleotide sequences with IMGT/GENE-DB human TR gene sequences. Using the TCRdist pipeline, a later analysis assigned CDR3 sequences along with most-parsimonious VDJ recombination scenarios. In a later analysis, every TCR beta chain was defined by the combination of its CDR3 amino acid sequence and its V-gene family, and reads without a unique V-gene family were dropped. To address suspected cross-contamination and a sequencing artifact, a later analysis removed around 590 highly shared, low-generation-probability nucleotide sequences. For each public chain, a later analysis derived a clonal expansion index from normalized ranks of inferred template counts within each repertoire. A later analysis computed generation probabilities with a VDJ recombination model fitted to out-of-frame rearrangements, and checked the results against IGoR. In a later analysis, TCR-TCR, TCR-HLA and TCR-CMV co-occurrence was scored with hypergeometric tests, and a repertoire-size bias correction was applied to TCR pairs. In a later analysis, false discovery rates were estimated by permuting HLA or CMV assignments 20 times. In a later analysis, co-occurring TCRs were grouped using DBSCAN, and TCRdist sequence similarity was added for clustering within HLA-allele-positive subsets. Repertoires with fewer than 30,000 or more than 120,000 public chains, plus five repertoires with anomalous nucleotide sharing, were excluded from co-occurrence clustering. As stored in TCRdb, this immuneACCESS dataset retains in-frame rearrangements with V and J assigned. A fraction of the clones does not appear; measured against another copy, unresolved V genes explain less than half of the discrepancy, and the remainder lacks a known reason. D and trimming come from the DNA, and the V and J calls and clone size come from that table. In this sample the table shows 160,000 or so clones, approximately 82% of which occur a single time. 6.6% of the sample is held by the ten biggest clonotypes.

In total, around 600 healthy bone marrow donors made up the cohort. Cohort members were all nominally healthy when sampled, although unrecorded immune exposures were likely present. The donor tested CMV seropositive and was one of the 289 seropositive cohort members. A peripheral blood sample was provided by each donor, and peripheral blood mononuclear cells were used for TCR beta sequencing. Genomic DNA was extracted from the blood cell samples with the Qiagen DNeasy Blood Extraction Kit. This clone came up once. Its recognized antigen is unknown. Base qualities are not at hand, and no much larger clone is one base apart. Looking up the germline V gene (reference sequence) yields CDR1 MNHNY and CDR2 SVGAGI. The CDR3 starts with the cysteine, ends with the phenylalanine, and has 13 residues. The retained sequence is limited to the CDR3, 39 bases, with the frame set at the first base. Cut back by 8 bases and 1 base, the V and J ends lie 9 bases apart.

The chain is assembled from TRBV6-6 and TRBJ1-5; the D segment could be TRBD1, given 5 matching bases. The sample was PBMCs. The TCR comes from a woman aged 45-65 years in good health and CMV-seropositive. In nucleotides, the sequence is TGTGCCAGCCACGGGGGAAGCAATCAGCCCCAGCATTTT. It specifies CASHGGSNQPQHF.